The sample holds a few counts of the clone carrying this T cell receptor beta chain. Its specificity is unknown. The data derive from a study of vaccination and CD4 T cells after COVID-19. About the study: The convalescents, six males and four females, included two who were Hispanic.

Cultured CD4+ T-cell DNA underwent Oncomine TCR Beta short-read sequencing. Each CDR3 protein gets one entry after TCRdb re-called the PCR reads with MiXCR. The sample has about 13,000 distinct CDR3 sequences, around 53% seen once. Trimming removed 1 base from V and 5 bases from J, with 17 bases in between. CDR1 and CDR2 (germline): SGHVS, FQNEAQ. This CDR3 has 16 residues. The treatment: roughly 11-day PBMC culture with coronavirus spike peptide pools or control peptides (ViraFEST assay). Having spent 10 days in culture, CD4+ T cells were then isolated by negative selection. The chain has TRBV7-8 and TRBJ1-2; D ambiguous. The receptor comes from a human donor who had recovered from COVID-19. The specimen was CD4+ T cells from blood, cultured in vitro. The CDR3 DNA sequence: TGTGCCAGCAGCTTAGGGAGACGTCGGGGAGGATATGGCTACACCTTC. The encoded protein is CASSLGRRRGGYGYTF.